This T cell receptor (beta chain) derives from a study of blood T cell repertoires in COVID-19 (TCRdb year 2020). With regard to the full study: Samples covering the acute and convalescent phases of COVID-19 were provided by collaborators in the United States, Italy and Spain. Where HLA class I and class II types were available, the types were taken from metadata supplied by the sample provider, not from assay-based typing. Nearly every sample came with metadata listing a de-identified subject ID, COVID-19 status, age in years and sex. The repertoires were released in a freely available public database intended as a resource for research on the immune response to SARS-CoV-2. The dataset comprised deeply sampled blood TCRbeta repertoires from subjects exposed to, actively infected with, or recovered from COVID-19. The samples were drawn from the first 160 participants of the ongoing ImmuneRACE study and from 1,254 subjects provided by 6 global collaborators. The material from the prospective study consisted of cDNA or gDNA derived from T cells, B-cell-depleted T cells, or PBMCs. Study-level results and caveats: The amount of clinical and demographic metadata varied by source and participant and was provided uncurated.

Collaborating institutions collected whole blood in K2EDTA tubes following their own protocols. Collaborator samples were shipped for TCRbeta analysis as frozen whole blood, isolated PBMCs, or DNA extracted from either sample type. In the case of this clone: What this receptor recognizes is not known. Base-call qualities are not available, and no considerably larger clone is one nucleotide away.

TCRbeta CDR3 regions were amplified from genomic DNA by means of the immunoSEQ Assay, a bias-controlled multiplex PCR. The published analysis was carried out like this. Nucleated cell counts per sample were estimated from amplification of reference gene primers within the assay. To quantify the absolute abundance of each unique TCRbeta CDR3 rearrangement, sequence reads were collapsed and filtered. Productive Simpson clonality was computed per sample as the square root of Simpson's diversity index over productive rearrangements. TCRdb limited this immuneACCESS table to in-frame rearrangements with V and J called. A share of clones is missing; checked studies link under half to unresolved V genes, and the rest is unexplained. V, J and clone size are taken as reported in that table, and D and trimming were inferred from the DNA itself. The sample profile shows 250,000 to 300,000 clones; around three quarters of them were found once. The ten largest account for more than 2.5% of the sample.

Reading the germline V gene gives CDR1 SNHLY and CDR2 FYNNEI. The CDR3 holds 15 amino acids from the cysteine to the phenylalanine. CDR3 DNA is the only sequence kept; it has 45 bases, read in frame from the first base. The junction shows trimming of 7 bases on V and 6 bases on J, and the gene matches do not reach 7 bases of it. This sequence uses TRBV2 and TRBJ2-1; TRBD2 aligns with 12 central bases. The TCR sequence derives from a woman older than 75 with acute or convalescent COVID-19. The sequencing input was peripheral blood. CDR3 region: CASNPGLAGRNEQFF. DNA sequence: TGTGCCAGCAACCCGGGACTAGCGGGCCGCAATGAGCAGTTCTTC.